This T cell receptor (beta chain) was obtained from a study of blood T cell repertoires in COVID-19. Whole-study context: Samples of COVID-19 (acute and convalescent) were obtained from the United States, Italy and Spain.

The assay was immunoSEQ multiplex PCR, and TCRdb's table has in-frame clones only and misses some. The data show under 300,000 clones, about 88% seen once. V lost 7 bases and J 4 bases, leaving 19 bases between the germline ends. Germline loops: CDR1 LNHDA, CDR2 SQIVND (reference sequence). The length of the CDR3 is 15 residues. Across 24 US areas, participants ranged in age from about 18 to 100 years. Exposed study participants had met a COVID-19 case within 2 weeks before entry. This chain connects TRBV19 to TRBJ1-1, with D perhaps TRBD1 (6 bases). Sequenced sample: PBMCs or T cells enriched from blood (not recorded which). The sequence derives from a woman in her forties or fifties who had been exposed to COVID-19. The CDR3 DNA is TGTGCCAGTACCCAGGACTTCAGAGGGGGCACTGAAGCTTTCTTT. Its translation: CASTQDFRGGTEAFF.